Listed here are 2 T cell receptor beta chains from one sample, sequenced in a study of T-cell reconstitution after alpha-beta-depleted transplantation in children. During its preparation, the TCRbeta library received unique molecular identifiers. Using its own MiXCR run on the PCR reads, TCRdb lists one record per CDR3 protein. The top ten clones hold around 4.1% of a sample with 180,000 or so distinct CDR3 sequences, roughly 6% of them seen once. The source material was PBMCs, sampled before TCRalphabeta/CD19-depleted stem cell transplant. The receptors stem from a girl under two years old with combined immunodeficiency, due to receive a stem cell transplant.

This clonotype was counted at least ten times. The CDR3 loop reads CASTYGTNTDTQYF. The CDR3 coding sequence is TGTGCCAGCACCTACGGGACTAACACAGATACGCAGTATTTT. The genes are TRBV7-8 and TRBJ2-3; 7 bases are a match to TRBD2. The CDR3 contains 14 residues. The germline CDR1 and CDR2 sequences are SGHVS and FQNEAQ. The ends lost 7 bases at V and 2 bases at J; junction bases unmatched: 6.

Many counts were recorded for this clonotype. This chain connects TRBV7-9 to TRBJ1-5; D is unresolved. The CDR3 contains 12 residues. Germline CDR1 reads SEHNR; CDR2 reads FQNEAQ (reference sequence). Trimming shortened V by 4 bases and J by 5 bases, and 6 bases separated the two germline ends. The CDR3 loop reads CASSWGDQPQHF. CDR3 nucleotides: TGTGCCAGCAGCTGGGGAGATCAGCCCCAGCATTTT.